This T cell receptor (beta chain) was captured by sequencing in a study of graft-versus-host responses after intestinal transplantation. In the case of this clone: Antigen unknown.

This table comes from immunoSEQ multiplex PCR, and its TCRdb copy is limited to in-frame clones, with some not included. This sample carries tens of thousands of clones, around 92% of them seen once, and the ten largest clones take 2% to 3%. J was trimmed by 6 bases and V by 0 bases; bases with no gene match: 5. Per germline, CDR1 SGHRS and CDR2 YFSETQ. The CDR3 totals 14 residues. The sample in question was unstimulated CD8+ T cells sorted from spleen or lymph node cells, obtained before intestinal transplant. The sequence came from a human donor who received an intestinal transplant. The J gene is TRBJ1-2, the V gene TRBV5-1; the match to TRBD1 covers 7 bases. The CDR3 DNA reads TGCGCCAGCAGCTTGGGACAGGGAAGACATGGCTACACCTTC. Its translation: CASSLGQGRHGYTF.